The TCR beta chain under discussion was sequenced for a study of T cells in Graves' hyperthyroidism and ophthalmopathy. Overall study results and limits: Most clonotypes expanded in the thyroid (above 0.001) were also present in blood.

This clonotype has at least ten counts. Antigen: not known. Amplification yielded TCR beta CDR3 regions, with RNA transcripts as the source. The HTBI primer set served for first-round RT-PCR of the TCR CDR3. One entry per CDR3 protein results from TCRdb running MiXCR on the multiplex PCR reads. The table has around 400,000 distinct CDR3 sequences, about 16% seen once. Germline CDR1 and CDR2: SNHLY and FYNNEI. This CDR3 contains 14 residues. V dropped 4 bases and J dropped 2; count of bases not matched to a gene: 2. Sample: blood. The rearrangement uses TRBV2 and TRBJ2-3, with 8 bases identical to TRBD2. This TCR was sampled from a woman aged 55-69 years with Graves' ophthalmopathy. The CDR3 reads CASSVAGLTDTQYF. The CDR3 DNA reads as TGTGCCAGCAGTGTAGCGGGACTCACAGATACGCAGTATTTT.